The rows below give T cell receptor beta chains drawn from one sample of a study of T cells after yellow fever vaccination. TCRdb ran MiXCR on the 5' RACE reads and lists one entry per CDR3 protein. The sample yields some 670,000 distinct CDR3 sequences, around 12% seen once. The sample was PBMCs, taken on the day of the yellow fever booster vaccination. The receptors stem from a man aged 30 to 45 who received the YFV17D yellow fever vaccine. The CDR3 runs from the conserved cysteine through the conserved F or W. The order of the fields is clone size, J gene, V gene, D gene, CDR3 protein, CDR3 DNA. A D gene is named only where the DNA matches it firmly. Clone size appears in some rows only: once, few, many, or a class for an expanded clone.

many	TRBJ2-2	TRBV5-1	TRBD1	CASSDDRGTGELFF	TGCGCCAGCAGCGACGACAGGGGAACCGGGGAGCTGTTTTTT
.	TRBJ2-7	TRBV20-1	.	CSARGGARQYF	TGCAGTGCTAGAGGAGGGGCAAGGCAGTACTTC
many	TRBJ2-1	TRBV6-5	.	CASSYGVEQFF	TGTGCCAGCAGTTACGGAGTTGAGCAGTTCTTC
few	TRBJ1-6	TRBV30	.	CAWSGLLNSPLHF	TGTGCCTGGAGTGGACTCCTTAATTCACCCCTCCACTTT
few	TRBJ2-3	TRBV29-1	TRBD2	CSVDGGGADTQYF	TGCAGCGTTGACGGGGGGGGTGCAGATACGCAGTATTTT
few	TRBJ2-3	TRBV30	.	CAWNNQRAGTDTQYF	TGTGCCTGGAACAACCAGCGGGCTGGCACAGATACGCAGTATTTT
few	TRBJ2-3	TRBV20-1	.	CSAMDDTDTQYF	TGCAGTGCTATGGACGACACAGATACGCAGTATTTT
.	TRBJ2-2	TRBV29-1	TRBD1	CSVQGEITGELFF	TGCAGCGTTCAGGGGGAGATCACCGGGGAGCTGTTTTTT
few	TRBJ1-5	TRBV14	.	CASSQDYRYNQPQHF	TGTGCCAGCAGCCAAGATTACAGGTACAATCAGCCCCAGCATTTT
.	TRBJ1-2	TRBV7-2	.	CASSSYVHYGYTF	TGTGCCAGCAGCTCTTACGTCCACTATGGCTACACCTTC
few	TRBJ2-2	TRBV20-1	TRBD2	CSARGLAGGPTTGELFF	TGCAGTGCCCGGGGACTAGCGGGAGGGCCGACCACCGGGGAGCTGTTTTTT
.	TRBJ2-7	TRBV29-1	.	CSVGWGDEQYF	TGCAGCGTTGGTTGGGGGGACGAGCAGTACTTC
.	TRBJ2-7	TRBV5-1	.	CASSQRDFSYEQYF	TGCGCCAGCAGTCAACGGGACTTTTCCTACGAGCAGTACTTC
few	TRBJ2-4	TRBV20-1	.	CSALVGVAKNIQYF	TGCAGTGCTCTGGTGGGGGTTGCCAAAAACATTCAGTACTTC
.	TRBJ2-3	TRBV5-4	.	CASSDTGTRQVDTQYF	TGTGCCAGCAGCGATACCGGGACTCGTCAAGTAGATACGCAGTATTTT
few	TRBJ2-3	TRBV20-1	.	CSARPPTGSRTDTQYF	TGCAGTGCTAGACCCCCAACAGGGAGTCGCACAGATACGCAGTATTTT